The text below deals with one T cell receptor beta chain. This sample is part of a study of molecular identifiers for immune sequencing clone quantification. Via MiXCR, TCRdb re-called the PCR reads, giving one row per CDR3 protein. The sample contains about 100,000 distinct CDR3 sequences, about 32% of which appear only once. J gave up 4 bases and V 3 bases, and 3 bases lay outside the gene matches. This CDR3 region has 14 residues. The chain links TRBV12-3 or TRBV12-4 to TRBJ2-7; 10 nucleotides agree with TRBD2. The specimen was naive CD8+ T cells from blood, with Jurkat cell RNA spiked in. Subset defined: FACS-sorted CD8+CD4-CCR7+CD45RA+ naive T cells. This clonotype was sampled from a human donor in good health. Some libraries in this study had Jurkat cell RNA spiked in. The DNA of the CDR3 is TGTGCCAGCAGTTTGGGTAGCGGGAGGTACGAGCAGTACTTC. Residues: CASSLGSGRYEQYF.